This TCR beta chain appears in the sequencing data of a study of T cell repertoires in cytomegalovirus infection. About the research overall: It was the public TCR beta signatures that indicated both CMV infection and matching HLA type.

Findings and caveats of the study: In two of eight donors, the top clonotype was HLA-C-restricted CMV-specific. Totalled public TCR beta family frequency picked out people who carried CMV plus the relevant HLA.

Germline CDR1 SQVTM, CDR2 ANQGSEA. The V end was cut by 7 bases, the J end by 2 bases, with 7 bases between. CDR3 length: 11 amino acids. TCRdb fed the reads into MiXCR, producing one record per CDR3 protein. The data hold around 280,000 distinct CDR3 sequences, with about 9.1% observed a single time. This clonotype appeared many times. Its antigen is not known. The origin of this receptor is a human donor in good health (CMV status not recorded). Some clones in this sample may be carry-over from other donors' samples. V usage is TRBV29-1 and J usage is TRBJ2-3; D not certain. Sequenced: PBMCs. The CDR3 coding sequence is TGCAGCGCCCACCTCACAGATACGCAGTATTTT. Translation: CSAHLTDTQYF.